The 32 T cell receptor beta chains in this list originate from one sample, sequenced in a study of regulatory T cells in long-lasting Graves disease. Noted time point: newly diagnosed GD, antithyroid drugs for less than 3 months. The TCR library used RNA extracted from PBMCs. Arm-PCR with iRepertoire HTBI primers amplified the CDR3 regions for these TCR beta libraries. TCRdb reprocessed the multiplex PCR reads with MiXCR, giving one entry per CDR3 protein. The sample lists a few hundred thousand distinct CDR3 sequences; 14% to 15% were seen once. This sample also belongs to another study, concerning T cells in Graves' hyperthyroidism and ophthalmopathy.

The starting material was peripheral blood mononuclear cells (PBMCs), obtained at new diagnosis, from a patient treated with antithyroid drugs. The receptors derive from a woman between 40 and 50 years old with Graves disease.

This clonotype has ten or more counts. The DNA of the CDR3 is TGTGCCAGCAGTTACTCGACCACCGATACGCAGTATTTT. Translation: CASSYSTTDTQYF. V and J are TRBV6-6 and TRBJ2-3; D unresolved. Germline CDR1 and CDR2: MNHNY and SVGAGI (reference sequence). The CDR3 is 13 residues long. The ends were cut back, 0 bases at V and 6 bases at J, with 7 bases in the middle.

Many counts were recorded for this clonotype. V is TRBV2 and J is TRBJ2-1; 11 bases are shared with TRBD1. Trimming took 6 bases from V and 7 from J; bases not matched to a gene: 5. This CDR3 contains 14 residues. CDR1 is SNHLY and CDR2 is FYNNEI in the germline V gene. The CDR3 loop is CASSPGQGGNEQFF. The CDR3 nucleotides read TGTGCCAGCAGCCCGGGACAGGGGGGGAATGAGCAGTTCTTC. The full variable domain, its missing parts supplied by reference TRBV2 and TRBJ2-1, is EPEVTQTPSHQVTQMGQEVILRCVPISNHLYFYWYRQILGQKVEFLVSFYNNEISEKSEIFDDQFSVERPDGSNFTLKIRSTKLEDSAMYFCASSPGQGGNEQFFGPGTRLTVL.

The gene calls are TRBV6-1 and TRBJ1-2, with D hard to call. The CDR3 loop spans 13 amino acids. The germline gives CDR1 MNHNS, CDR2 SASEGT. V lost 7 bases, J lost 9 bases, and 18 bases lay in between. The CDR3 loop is CASTRGPAQSYTF. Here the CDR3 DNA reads TGTGCCAGCACCCGAGGGCCCGCGCAGAGCTACACCTTC.

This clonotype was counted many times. This CDR3 reads CASSLWQVKYEQFF. CDR3 in DNA: TGTGCCAGCAGTTTATGGCAGGTTAAGTATGAGCAGTTCTTC. The gene calls are TRBV28 and TRBJ2-1; D is undetermined. The CDR3 sequence is 14 residues long. Germline lookup yields CDR1 MDHEN and CDR2 SYDVKM. The V and J ends lost 0 bases and 8 bases respectively, with 11 bases between them.

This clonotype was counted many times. The DNA of the CDR3 is TGTGCCAGCAGTTTACAGGGAGGCACCGGGGAGCTGTTTTTT. Amino acid sequence: CASSLQGGTGELFF. The V and J genes are TRBV12-3 or TRBV12-4 and TRBJ2-2; TRBD2 might be the D (6 bases). This CDR3 spans 14 amino acids. V lost 2 bases and J 4 bases, leaving 8 bases between the germline ends.

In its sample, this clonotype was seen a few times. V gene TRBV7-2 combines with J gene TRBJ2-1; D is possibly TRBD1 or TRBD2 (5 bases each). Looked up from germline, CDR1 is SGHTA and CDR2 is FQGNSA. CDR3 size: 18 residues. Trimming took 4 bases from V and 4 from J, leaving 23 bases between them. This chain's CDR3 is CASSSVDRDLSFYNEQFF. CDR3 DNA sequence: TGTGCCAGCAGCTCGGTCGACCGGGACCTGAGTTTTTACAATGAGCAGTTCTTC.

CDR3 DNA: TGTGCCAGCAGTGCAATGGCCAACTATGGCTACACCTTC. Its translation: CASSAMANYGYTF. The V gene is TRBV2, the J gene TRBJ1-2; D unresolved. Germline CDR1 is SNHLY and CDR2 is FYNNEI. V lost 4 bases and J lost 2, with 8 bases in between. There are 13 residues in the CDR3.

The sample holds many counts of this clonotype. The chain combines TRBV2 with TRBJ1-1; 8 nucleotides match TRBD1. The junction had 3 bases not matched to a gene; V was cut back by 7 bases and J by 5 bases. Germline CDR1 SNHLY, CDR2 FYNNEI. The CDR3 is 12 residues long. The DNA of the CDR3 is TGTGCCAGCAAAGACAGGGGAACTGAAGCTTTCTTT. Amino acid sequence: CASKDRGTEAFF.

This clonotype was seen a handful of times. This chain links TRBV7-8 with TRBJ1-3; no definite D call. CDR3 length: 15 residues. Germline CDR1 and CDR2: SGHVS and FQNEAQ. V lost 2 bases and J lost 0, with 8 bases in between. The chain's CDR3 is CASSLSFGSGNTIYF. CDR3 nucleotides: TGTGCCAGCAGCTTAAGTTTTGGCTCTGGAAACACCATATATTTT.

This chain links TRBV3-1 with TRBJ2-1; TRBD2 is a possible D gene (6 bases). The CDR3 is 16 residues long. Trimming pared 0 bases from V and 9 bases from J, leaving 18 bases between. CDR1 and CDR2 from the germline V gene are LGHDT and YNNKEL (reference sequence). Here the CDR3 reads CASSQDPSSIGGEQFF. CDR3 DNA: TGTGCCAGCAGCCAAGATCCTAGCTCAATCGGGGGTGAGCAGTTCTTC.

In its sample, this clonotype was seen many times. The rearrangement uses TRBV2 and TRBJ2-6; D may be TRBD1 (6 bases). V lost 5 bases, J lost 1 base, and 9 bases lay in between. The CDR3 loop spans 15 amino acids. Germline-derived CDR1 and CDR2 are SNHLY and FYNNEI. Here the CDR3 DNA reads TGTGCCAGCAGTTATACAGGGTCTGGGGCCAACGTCCTGACTTTC. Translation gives CASSYTGSGANVLTF. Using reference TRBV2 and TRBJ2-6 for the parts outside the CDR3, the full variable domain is EPEVTQTPSHQVTQMGQEVILRCVPISNHLYFYWYRQILGQKVEFLVSFYNNEISEKSEIFDDQFSVERPDGSNFTLKIRSTKLEDSAMYFCASSYTGSGANVLTFGAGSRLTVL.

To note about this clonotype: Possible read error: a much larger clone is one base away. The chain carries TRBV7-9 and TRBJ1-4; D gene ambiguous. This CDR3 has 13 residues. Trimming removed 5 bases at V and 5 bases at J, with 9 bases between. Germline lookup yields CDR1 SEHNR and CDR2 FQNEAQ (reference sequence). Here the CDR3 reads CASSVQINEKLFF. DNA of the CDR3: TGTGCCAGCAGCGTACAGATCAATGAAAAACTGTTTTTT.

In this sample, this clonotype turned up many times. In nucleotides, the CDR3 is TGTGCCAGCAGCTTAAGACGGGACACAGACTACACCTTC. Its translation is CASSLRRDTDYTF. The V gene is TRBV7-2, the J gene TRBJ1-2; the D gene is possibly TRBD1 (6 bases). The CDR3 consists of 13 residues. The germline V gene has CDR1 SGHTA and CDR2 FQGNSA. Trimming removed 2 bases at V and 10 bases at J, with 14 bases between.

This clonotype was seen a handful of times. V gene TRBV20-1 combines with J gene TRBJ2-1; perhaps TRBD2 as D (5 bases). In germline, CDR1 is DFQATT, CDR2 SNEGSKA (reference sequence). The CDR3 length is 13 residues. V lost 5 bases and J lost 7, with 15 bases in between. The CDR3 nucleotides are TGCAGTGCTGGGCGGTGGGAGTCGAATGAGCAGTTCTTC. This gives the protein CSAGRWESNEQFF.

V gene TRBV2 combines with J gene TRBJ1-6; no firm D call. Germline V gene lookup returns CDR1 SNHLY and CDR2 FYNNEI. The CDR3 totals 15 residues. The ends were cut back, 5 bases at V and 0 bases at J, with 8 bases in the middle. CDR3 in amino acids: CASSLSSSYNSPLHF. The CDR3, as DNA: TGTGCCAGCAGTCTATCGAGCTCCTATAATTCACCCCTCCACTTT.

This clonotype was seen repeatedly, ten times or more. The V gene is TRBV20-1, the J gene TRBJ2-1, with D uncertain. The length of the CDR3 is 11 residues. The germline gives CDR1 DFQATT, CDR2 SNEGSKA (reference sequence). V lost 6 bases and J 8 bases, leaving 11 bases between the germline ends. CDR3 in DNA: TGCAGTGCGGGCGTTGTGGATGAGCAGTTCTTC. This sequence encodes CSAGVVDEQFF.

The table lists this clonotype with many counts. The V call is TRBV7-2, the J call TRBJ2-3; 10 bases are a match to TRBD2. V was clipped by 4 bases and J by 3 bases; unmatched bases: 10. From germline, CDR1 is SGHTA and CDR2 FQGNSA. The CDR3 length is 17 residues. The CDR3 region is CASSSWLAGGGTDTQYF. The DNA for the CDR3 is TGTGCCAGCAGCTCCTGGTTAGCGGGAGGCGGGACAGATACGCAGTATTTT.

The DNA for the CDR3 is TGTGCCAGCAGCCGAGCCGGACCCTACGAGCAGTACTTC. Protein: CASSRAGPYEQYF. The chain uses TRBV14 and TRBJ2-7; D gene ambiguous. V was pared by 4 bases and J by 2 bases, with 9 bases between. Germline V gives CDR1 SGHDN, CDR2 FVKESK. This CDR3 spans 13 amino acids.

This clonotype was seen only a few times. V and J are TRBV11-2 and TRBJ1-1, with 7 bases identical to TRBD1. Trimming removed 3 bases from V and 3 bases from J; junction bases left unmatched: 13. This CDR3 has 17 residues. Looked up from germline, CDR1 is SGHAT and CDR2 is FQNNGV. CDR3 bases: TGTGCCAGCAGCTTTATAACTGGACAGGAGGAGGACACTGAAGCTTTCTTT. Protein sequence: CASSFITGQEEDTEAFF.

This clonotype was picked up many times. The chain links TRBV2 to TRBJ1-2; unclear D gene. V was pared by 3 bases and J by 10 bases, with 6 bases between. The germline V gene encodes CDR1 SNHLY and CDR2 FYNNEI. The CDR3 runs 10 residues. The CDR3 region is CASSEVLYTF. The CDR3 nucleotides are TGTGCCAGCAGTGAGGTCCTCTACACCTTC.

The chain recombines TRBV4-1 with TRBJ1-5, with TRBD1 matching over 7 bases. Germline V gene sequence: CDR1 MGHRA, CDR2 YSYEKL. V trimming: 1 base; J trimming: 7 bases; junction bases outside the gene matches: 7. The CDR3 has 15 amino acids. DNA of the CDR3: TGCGCCAGCAGCCAAGCGGAGGGGGCAAGGCAGCCCCAGCATTTT. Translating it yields CASSQAEGARQPQHF.

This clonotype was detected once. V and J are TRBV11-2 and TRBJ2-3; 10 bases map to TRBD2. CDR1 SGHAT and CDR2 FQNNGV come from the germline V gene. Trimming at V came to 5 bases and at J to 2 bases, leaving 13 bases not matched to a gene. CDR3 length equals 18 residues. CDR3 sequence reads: CASSRTRTSGSYTDTQYF. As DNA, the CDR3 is TGTGCCAGCAGCCGCACAAGGACTAGCGGAAGCTACACAGATACGCAGTATTTT.

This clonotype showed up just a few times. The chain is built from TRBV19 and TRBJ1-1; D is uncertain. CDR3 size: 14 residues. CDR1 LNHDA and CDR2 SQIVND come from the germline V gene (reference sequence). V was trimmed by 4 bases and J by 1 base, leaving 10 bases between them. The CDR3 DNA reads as TGTGCCAGTAGTAGTGACATGCCGAACACTGAAGCTTTCTTT. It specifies CASSSDMPNTEAFF.

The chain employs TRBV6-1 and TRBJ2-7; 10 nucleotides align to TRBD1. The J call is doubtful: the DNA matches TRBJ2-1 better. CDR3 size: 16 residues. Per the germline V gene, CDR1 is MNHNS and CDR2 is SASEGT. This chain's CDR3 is CASSTAGTGAHDEQFF. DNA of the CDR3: TGTGCCAGCAGTACAGCCGGGACAGGGGCGCACGATGAGCAGTTCTTC.

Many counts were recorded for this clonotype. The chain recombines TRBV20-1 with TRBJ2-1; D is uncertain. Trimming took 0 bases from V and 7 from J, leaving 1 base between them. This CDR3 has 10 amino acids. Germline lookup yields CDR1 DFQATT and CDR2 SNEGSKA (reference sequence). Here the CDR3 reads CSARENEQFF. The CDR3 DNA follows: TGCAGTGCTAGAGAAAATGAGCAGTTCTTC.

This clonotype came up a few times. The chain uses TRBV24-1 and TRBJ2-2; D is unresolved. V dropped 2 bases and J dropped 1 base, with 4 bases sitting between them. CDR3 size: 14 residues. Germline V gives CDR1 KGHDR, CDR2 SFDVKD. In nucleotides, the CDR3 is TGTGCCACCAGTGATTCCATGAACACCGGGGAGCTGTTTTTT. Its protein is CATSDSMNTGELFF.

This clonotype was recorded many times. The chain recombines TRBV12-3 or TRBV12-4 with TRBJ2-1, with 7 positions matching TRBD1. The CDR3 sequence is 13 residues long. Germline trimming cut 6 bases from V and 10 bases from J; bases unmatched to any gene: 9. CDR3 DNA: TGTGCCAGCAGGACAGGGCCGAGAGGGGAGCAGTTCTTC. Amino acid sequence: CASRTGPRGEQFF.

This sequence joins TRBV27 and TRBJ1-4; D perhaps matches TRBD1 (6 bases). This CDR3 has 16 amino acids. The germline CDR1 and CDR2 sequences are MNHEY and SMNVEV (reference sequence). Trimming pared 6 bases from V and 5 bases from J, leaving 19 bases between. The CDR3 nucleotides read TGTGCCAGCAGCCGCGGCAGGGGTGTCACAAATGAAAAACTGTTTTTT. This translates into CASSRGRGVTNEKLFF.

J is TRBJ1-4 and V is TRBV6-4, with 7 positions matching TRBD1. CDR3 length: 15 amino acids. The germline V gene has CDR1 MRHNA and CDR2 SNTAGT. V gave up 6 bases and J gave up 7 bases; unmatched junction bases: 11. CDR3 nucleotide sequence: TGTGCCAGCAGAGACACGTGGACAGGCGGTGAAAAACTGTTTTTT. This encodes CASRDTWTGGEKLFF.

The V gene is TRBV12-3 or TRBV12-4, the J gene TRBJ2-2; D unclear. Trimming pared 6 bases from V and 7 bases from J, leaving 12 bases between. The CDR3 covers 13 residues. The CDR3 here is CASSTKSGGELFF. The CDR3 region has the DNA TGTGCCAGCAGCACAAAGAGTGGCGGGGAGCTGTTTTTT.

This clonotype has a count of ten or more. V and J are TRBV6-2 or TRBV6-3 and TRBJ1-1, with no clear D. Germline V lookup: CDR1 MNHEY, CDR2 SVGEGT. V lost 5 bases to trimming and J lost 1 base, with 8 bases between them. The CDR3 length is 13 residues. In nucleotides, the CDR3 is TGTGCCAGCAGTCCCAAGTGGAACACTGAAGCTTTCTTT. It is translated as CASSPKWNTEAFF.

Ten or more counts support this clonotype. CDR3 protein: CASSEAGTSGYEQYF. DNA for the CDR3: TGTGCCAGCAGCGAGGCCGGGACTAGCGGCTACGAGCAGTACTTC. The chain combines TRBV6-1 with TRBJ2-7, with 11 bases that match TRBD2. CDR3 length equals 15 residues. Trimming at V came to 6 bases and at J to 3 bases, leaving 7 bases not matched to a gene. The germline gives CDR1 MNHNS, CDR2 SASEGT.